This T cell receptor (beta chain) was captured in a study of blood T cell repertoires in COVID-19. Study-level information: Acute and convalescent COVID-19 specimens originated in the United States, Italy and Spain. In each case, the material was cDNA or gDNA derived from T cells, B-cell-depleted T cells, or PBMCs.

Study members were between about 18 and 90 years old and lived in some 26 US regions. Assignments of participants to cohorts depended upon their own reported clinical history. Only in-frame clones appear in the TCRdb table, and some are missing; sequencing was by immunoSEQ multiplex PCR. The table shows 200,000 or so clones, with around 82% occurring only once. After removal of 1 base from V and 4 bases from J, the junction contained 10 bases not matched to a gene. Germline V gene lookup returns CDR1 SGHTA and CDR2 FQGNSA. The CDR3 is made up of 18 amino acids. The chain is built from TRBV7-2 and TRBJ2-5, with TRBD2 matching 12 bases. The clonotype comes from a woman between 35 and 50 years old with acute COVID-19. The source material was PBMCs or T cells enriched from blood (not recorded which). The CDR3, as DNA: TGTGCCAGCAGCTTAGATAGCCTAGCGGGAGGGCGGGGAGAGACCCAGTACTTC. Protein sequence: CASSLDSLAGGRGETQYF.